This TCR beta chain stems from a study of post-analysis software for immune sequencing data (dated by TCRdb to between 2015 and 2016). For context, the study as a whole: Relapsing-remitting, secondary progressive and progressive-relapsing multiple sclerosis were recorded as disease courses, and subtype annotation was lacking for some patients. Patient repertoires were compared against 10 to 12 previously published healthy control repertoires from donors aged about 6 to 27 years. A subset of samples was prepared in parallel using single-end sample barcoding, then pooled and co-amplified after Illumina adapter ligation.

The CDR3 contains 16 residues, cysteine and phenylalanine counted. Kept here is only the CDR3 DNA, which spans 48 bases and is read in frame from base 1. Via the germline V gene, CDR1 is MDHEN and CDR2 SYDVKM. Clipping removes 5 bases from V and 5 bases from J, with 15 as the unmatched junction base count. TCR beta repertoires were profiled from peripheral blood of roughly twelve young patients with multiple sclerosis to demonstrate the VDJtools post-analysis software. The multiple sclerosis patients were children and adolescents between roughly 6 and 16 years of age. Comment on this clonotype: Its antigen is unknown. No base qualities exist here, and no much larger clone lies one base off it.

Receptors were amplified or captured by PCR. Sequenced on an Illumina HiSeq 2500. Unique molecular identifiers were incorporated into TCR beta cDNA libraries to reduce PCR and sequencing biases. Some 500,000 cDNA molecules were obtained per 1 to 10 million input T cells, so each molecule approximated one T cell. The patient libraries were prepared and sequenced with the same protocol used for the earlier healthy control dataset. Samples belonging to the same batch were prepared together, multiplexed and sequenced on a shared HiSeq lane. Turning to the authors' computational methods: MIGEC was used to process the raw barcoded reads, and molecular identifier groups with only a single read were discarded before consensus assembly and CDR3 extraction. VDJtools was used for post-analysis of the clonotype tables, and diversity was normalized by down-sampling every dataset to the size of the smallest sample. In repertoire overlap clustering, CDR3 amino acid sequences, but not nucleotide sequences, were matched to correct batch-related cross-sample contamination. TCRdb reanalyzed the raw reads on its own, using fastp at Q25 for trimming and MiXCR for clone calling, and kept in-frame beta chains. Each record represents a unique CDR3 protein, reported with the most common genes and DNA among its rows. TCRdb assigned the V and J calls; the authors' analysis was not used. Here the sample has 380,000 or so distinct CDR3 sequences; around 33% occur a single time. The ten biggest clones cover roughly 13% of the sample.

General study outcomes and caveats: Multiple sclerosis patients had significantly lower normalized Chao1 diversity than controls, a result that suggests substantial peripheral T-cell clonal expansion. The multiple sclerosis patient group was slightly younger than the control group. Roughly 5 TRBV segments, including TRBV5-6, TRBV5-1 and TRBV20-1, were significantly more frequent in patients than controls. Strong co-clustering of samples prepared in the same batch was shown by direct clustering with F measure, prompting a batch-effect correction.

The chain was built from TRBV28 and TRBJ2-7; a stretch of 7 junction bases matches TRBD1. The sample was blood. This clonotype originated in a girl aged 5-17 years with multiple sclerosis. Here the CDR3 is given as CASSPLKGASYDEQYF. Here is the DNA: TGTGCCAGCAGTCCCTTGAAGGGGGCTTCGTACGACGAGCAGTACTTC.